The next 32 T cell receptor beta chains were all read from a single sample in a study of cytomegalovirus exposure and HLA in healthy donors. The repertoire was sequenced with immunoSEQ multiplex PCR; TCRdb's copy has only in-frame clones and lacks some. The table shows about 110,000 clones, with about 88% occurring only once. What was sequenced was PBMCs. The receptor source for this set is a woman aged 18-29 years in good health and CMV-seropositive.

The chain has TRBV19 and TRBJ1-2; D not certain. Germline V gene data show CDR1 as LNHDA and CDR2 as SQIVND (reference sequence). Deletions cut 5 bases from V and 2 bases from J, with 9 bases between. CDR3 size: 13 residues. CDR3 region: CASSEAVNYGYTF. CDR3 coding DNA: TGTGCCAGTAGTGAGGCCGTCAACTATGGCTACACCTTC.

CDR3 in amino acids: CASSIRGYSNQPQHF. CDR3 bases: TGTGCCAGTAGTATTAGGGGCTATAGCAATCAGCCCCAGCATTTT. The rearrangement joins TRBV19 to TRBJ1-5, with D perhaps matching TRBD1 (5 bases). Germline assignment: CDR1 LNHDA and CDR2 SQIVND (reference sequence). The CDR3 runs to 15 residues. The germline V and J ends were trimmed by 3 bases and 0 bases, with 9 bases remaining between them.

The chain has TRBV2 and TRBJ2-1, with 8 bases identical to TRBD2. J gave up 8 bases and V 4 bases, and 7 bases lay outside the gene matches. The CDR3 consists of 14 residues. Germline V gene sequence: CDR1 SNHLY, CDR2 FYNNEI. CDR3 in DNA: TGTGCCAGCAGTGGTCAGCGGGAGTGGCATGAGCAGTTCTTC. This codes for CASSGQREWHEQFF.

CDR3 in amino acids: CASSLGGQGPTDTQYF. The CDR3, as DNA: TGCGCCAGCAGCCTCGGAGGTCAAGGCCCCACAGATACGCAGTATTTT. The chain carries TRBV10-2 and TRBJ2-3, with D maybe TRBD2 (5 bases). CDR1 is WSHSY, CDR2 SAAADI, per germline. The V gene lost 6 bases and the J gene lost 2 bases, with 18 bases spanning the gap. This CDR3 comprises 16 residues.

V and J are TRBV18 and TRBJ1-5; 8 nucleotides match TRBD1. CDR3 length: 16 amino acids. The V gene's germline CDR1 is KGHSH and CDR2 LQKENI. V gave up 4 bases and J gave up 4 bases; unmatched junction bases: 9. CDR3 sequence (DNA): TGTGCCAGCTCACTAACGGACAGGGCGGGAAATCAGCCCCAGCATTTT. This gives the protein CASSLTDRAGNQPQHF.

V is TRBV29-1 and J is TRBJ1-1, with D perhaps matching TRBD1 (5 bases). From germline, CDR1 is SQVTM and CDR2 ANQGSEA. This CDR3 has 13 residues. V lost 6 bases and J 0 bases, leaving 11 bases between the germline ends. The CDR3 region is CSVGGTLNTEAFF. The CDR3 coding sequence is TGCAGCGTCGGCGGGACGTTGAACACTGAAGCTTTCTTT.

The J gene is TRBJ2-2, the V gene TRBV7-8; TRBD1 agrees at 8 bases. Per germline, CDR1 SGHVS and CDR2 FQNEAQ. V dropped 5 bases and J dropped 0; count of bases not matched to a gene: 8. The CDR3 spans 17 residues. CDR3 in amino acids: CASSKRQGQSNTGELFF. The CDR3 coding sequence is TGTGCCAGCAGCAAACGACAGGGGCAATCGAACACCGGGGAGCTGTTTTTT.

The chain is built from TRBV7-9 and TRBJ2-3, with TRBD2 identical over 7 bases. Germline V gene sequence: CDR1 SEHNR, CDR2 FQNEAQ (reference sequence). This CDR3 spans 16 amino acids. The ends lost 4 bases at V and 4 bases at J; junction bases unmatched: 11. The CDR3 here is CASSSRTSTSPDTQYF. DNA of the CDR3: TGTGCCAGCAGCTCACGGACTAGTACTAGCCCAGATACGCAGTATTTT.

The chain combines TRBV5-1 with TRBJ1-4; D gene unclear. Trimming shortened V by 7 bases and J by 7 bases, and 17 bases separated the two germline ends. Germline assignment: CDR1 SGHRS and CDR2 YFSETQ. The CDR3 covers 14 residues. CDR3 nucleotides: TGCGCCAGCCGATTGACCAGGTACACTGAAAAACTGTTTTTT. Encoded protein: CASRLTRYTEKLFF.

V and J are TRBV6-5 and TRBJ1-6, with 9 positions matching TRBD1. The CDR3 runs 15 residues. Per germline, CDR1 MNHEY and CDR2 SVGAGI. J lost 6 bases, V lost 6 bases, and 6 bases had no gene match. Here the CDR3 DNA reads TGTGCCAGCAGATACAGGGGGCCACCTAATTCACCCCTCCACTTT. Encoded protein: CASRYRGPPNSPLHF.

In this sample, this clone turned up a few times. V is TRBV25-1 and J is TRBJ1-2; D gene ambiguous. The CDR3 totals 12 residues. The V gene's germline CDR1 is MGHDK and CDR2 SYGVNS. Trimming pared 4 bases from V and 3 bases from J, leaving 6 bases between. Here the CDR3 DNA reads TGTGCCAGCAGTGCAGGCTACTATGGCTACACCTTC. Translating it yields CASSAGYYGYTF.

The J gene is TRBJ1-3, the V gene TRBV7-3; D ambiguous. The germline gives CDR1 SGHTA, CDR2 FQGTGA. CDR3 length equals 15 residues. Trimming left V 3 bases short and J 0 bases short, with 9 bases between. The CDR3, as DNA: TGTGCCAGCAGCTTTGTGTGGCACTCTGGAAACACCATATATTTT. It yields the protein CASSFVWHSGNTIYF.

The chain couples TRBV5-1 to TRBJ2-2; 8 bases fit TRBD2. The CDR3 runs to 12 residues. In germline, CDR1 is SGHRS, CDR2 YFSETQ. V dropped 9 bases and J dropped 3; count of bases not matched to a gene: 1. The CDR3 region is CATGGDTGELFF. In DNA, the CDR3 is TGCGCCACCGGGGGGGACACCGGGGAGCTGTTTTTT.

The rearrangement joins TRBV28 to TRBJ1-2; D is unresolved. Germline lookup yields CDR1 MDHEN and CDR2 SYDVKM. The V gene lost 3 bases and the J gene lost 4 bases, with 9 bases spanning the gap. There are 13 residues in the CDR3. The CDR3 loop reads CASSFSRGYGYTF. Here the CDR3 DNA reads TGTGCCAGCAGTTTTTCCCGGGGCTATGGCTACACCTTC.

This chain links TRBV9 with TRBJ2-7; 7 nucleotides agree with TRBD1. The V gene end was trimmed by 0 bases and the J gene end by 0 bases; junction bases not matched to a gene: 3. Germline CDR1 reads SGDLS; CDR2 reads YYNGEE. This CDR3 region has 15 residues. This CDR3 reads CASSVETGSSYEQYF. CDR3 sequence (DNA): TGTGCCAGCAGCGTAGAGACAGGGAGCTCCTACGAGCAGTACTTC.

V gene TRBV7-8 combines with J gene TRBJ1-5; 7 positions match TRBD1. The trim removed 5 bases at V and 5 bases at J, leaving 12 bases unmatched. Germline V gives CDR1 SGHVS, CDR2 FQNEAQ. The CDR3 is made up of 16 amino acids. CDR3 DNA sequence: TGTGCCAGCAGCCCCCCGGCGGCAGGGGGGTATCAGCCCCAGCATTTT. Its translation is CASSPPAAGGYQPQHF. Full variable domain (missing parts from reference TRBV7-8 and TRBJ1-5): GAGVSQSPRYKVAKRGQDVALRCDPISGHVSLFWYQQALGQGPEFLTYFQNEAQLDKSGLPSDRFFAERPEGSVSTLKIQRTQQEDSAVYLCASSPPAAGGYQPQHFGDGTRLSIL.

The rearrangement joins TRBV28 to TRBJ2-7; 7 nucleotides match TRBD1. V lost 4 bases, J lost 5 bases, and 11 bases stayed unmatched. The CDR3 length is 15 residues. The germline V gene has CDR1 MDHEN and CDR2 SYDVKM. Here the CDR3 DNA reads TGTGCCAGCAGTTACGAGACAGGGCTTGGAAACGAGCAGTACTTC. Encoded protein: CASSYETGLGNEQYF.

CDR3 sequence: CASSFHPADEQYF. CDR3 coding DNA: TGCGCCAGCAGCTTCCACCCTGCGGACGAGCAGTACTTC. The J gene is TRBJ2-7, the V gene TRBV5-1; D ambiguous. This CDR3 is built from 13 residues. CDR1 is SGHRS, CDR2 YFSETQ, per germline. V shed 2 bases and J shed 5 bases, with 11 bases lying between them.

This rearrangement joins TRBV19 to TRBJ1-5; D unresolved. The CDR3 has 16 residues. Germline V gene lookup returns CDR1 LNHDA and CDR2 SQIVND (reference sequence). The V end lost 3 bases, the J end lost 0 bases, and 12 bases lay between the germline ends. CDR3 amino acids: CASSIGVQRSNQPQHF. CDR3 sequence (DNA): TGTGCCAGTAGTATCGGGGTCCAACGTAGCAATCAGCCCCAGCATTTT. Supplemented by reference TRBV19 and TRBJ1-5, the full variable domain reads DGGITQSPKYLFRKEGQNVTLSCEQNLNHDAMYWYRQDPGQGLRLIYYSQIVNDFQKGDIAEGYSVSREKKESFPLTVTSAQKNPTAFYLCASSIGVQRSNQPQHFGDGTRLSIL.

V is TRBV10-1 and J is TRBJ2-7, with D possibly matching TRBD1 (6 bases). The CDR3 sequence is 11 residues long. V lost 6 bases and J lost 6, with 9 bases in between. Germline V gene data show CDR1 as WNHNN and CDR2 as SYGVQD (reference sequence). CDR3 sequence (DNA): TGCGCCAGCAGCAGGGGCAGCGAGCAGTACTTC. Its translation is CASSRGSEQYF.

This clone was detected only once. The chain couples TRBV28 to TRBJ1-4; 9 bases are a match to TRBD1. Per germline, CDR1 MDHEN and CDR2 SYDVKM. V trimming: 3 bases; J trimming: 8 bases; junction bases outside the gene matches: 7. CDR3 length: 15 residues. CDR3 sequence reads: CASSFTNRGPEKLFF. The CDR3 bases are TGTGCCAGCAGTTTTACAAACAGGGGGCCCGAAAAACTGTTTTTT.

The chain links TRBV7-9 to TRBJ1-3; no reliable D call. This CDR3 comprises 16 residues. The V gene lost 11 bases and the J gene lost 0 bases, with 20 bases spanning the gap. Per the germline V gene, CDR1 is SEHNR and CDR2 is FQNEAQ (reference sequence). CDR3 residues: CAYRTGSLISGNTIYF. CDR3 in DNA: TGTGCCTACCGGACGGGATCCCTCATCTCTGGAAACACCATATATTTT.

V is TRBV7-9 and J is TRBJ1-1; the match to TRBD1 covers 10 bases. The V gene's germline CDR1 is SEHNR and CDR2 FQNEAQ (reference sequence). Losses at the gene ends were 8 bases for V and 0 bases for J; bases not matched to a gene: 0. This CDR3 region has 13 residues. Written as DNA, the CDR3 is TGTGCCAGCGGACAGGGGGTGAACACTGAAGCTTTCTTT. It encodes CASGQGVNTEAFF.

The CDR3 coding sequence is TGTGCCAGCAACTACGTAAGTGGTACGCAGTATTTT. Translation: CASNYVSGTQYF. V usage is TRBV7-8 and J usage is TRBJ2-3; D is unresolved. The CDR3 is 12 residues long. Germline V CDR1 and CDR2: SGHVS, FQNEAQ. V gave up 7 bases and J gave up 8 bases, with 13 bases separating them.

Regarding this clone: The sample holds other DNA sequences that translate to the same CDR3. The chain carries TRBV14 and TRBJ1-6; possibly TRBD1 for D (6 bases). Deletions cut 0 bases from V and 6 bases from J, with 6 bases between. CDR3 length: 14 residues. The germline V gene encodes CDR1 SGHDN and CDR2 FVKESK. DNA of the CDR3: TGTGCCAGCAGCCAAGACAGGGGTAATTCACCCCTCCACTTT. It translates to CASSQDRGNSPLHF.

This clone has a single count. The chain carries TRBV30 and TRBJ2-7, with TRBD1 matching 11 bases. J gave up 3 bases and V 3 bases, and 7 bases lay outside the gene matches. This CDR3 has 15 amino acids. The germline V gene encodes CDR1 GTSNPN and CDR2 SVGIG (reference sequence). CDR3 DNA sequence: TGTGCCTGGAGCGGGGGACAGGGGGGGTACTACGAGCAGTACTTC. It yields the protein CAWSGGQGGYYEQYF.

This chain uses TRBV19 with TRBJ1-4; the D is unclear. The CDR3 length is 13 residues. The V and J ends lost 3 bases and 4 bases respectively, with 6 bases between them. Germline CDR1 LNHDA, CDR2 SQIVND (reference sequence). CDR3 region: CASSIGINEKLFF. CDR3 bases: TGTGCCAGTAGTATCGGGATTAATGAAAAACTGTTTTTT.

This chain uses TRBV5-1 with TRBJ1-3; tentative D call: TRBD1 (5 bases). Trimming took 0 bases from V and 1 from J, leaving 8 bases between them. The CDR3 sequence is 15 residues long. The germline V gene encodes CDR1 SGHRS and CDR2 YFSETQ. CDR3 DNA sequence: TGCGCCAGCAGCTTGGTTGGGGCTTCTGGAAACACCATATATTTT. This translates into CASSLVGASGNTIYF.

The CDR3: CASSSVFNEQFF. The CDR3 DNA sequence: TGTGCCAGCTCAAGCGTGTTTAATGAGCAGTTCTTC. The chain couples TRBV6-1 to TRBJ2-1; D unclear. The CDR3 contains 12 residues. V lost 8 bases to trimming and J lost 7 bases, with 12 bases between them. Germline values: CDR1 MNHNS, CDR2 SASEGT.

V and J are TRBV7-9 and TRBJ1-2; 11 positions agree with TRBD1. This CDR3 contains 14 residues. The trim removed 5 bases at V and 5 bases at J, leaving 4 bases unmatched. CDR1 SEHNR and CDR2 FQNEAQ come from the germline V gene (reference sequence). The CDR3: CASSGQGAQYGYTF. The CDR3 DNA reads as TGTGCCAGCAGCGGACAGGGGGCGCAGTATGGCTACACCTTC.

The chain carries TRBV28 and TRBJ2-5; no clear D. Per germline, CDR1 MDHEN and CDR2 SYDVKM. The CDR3 sequence is 11 residues long. V was clipped by 2 bases and J by 5 bases, with 3 bases between them. The CDR3 region is CASSLRETQYF. The CDR3 DNA is TGTGCCAGCAGTTTACGGGAGACCCAGTACTTC.

The chain combines TRBV6-5 with TRBJ1-5, with TRBD1 matching over 8 bases. Per the germline V gene, CDR1 is MNHEY and CDR2 is SVGAGI. The CDR3 covers 14 residues. The J segment lost 2 bases and the V segment lost 6 bases, leaving 3 bases of the junction unmatched. The CDR3 DNA sequence: TGTGCCAGCAGATCAGGGGGCGGCAATCAGCCCCAGCATTTT. It translates to CASRSGGGNQPQHF.